The T cell receptor beta chain under discussion was sequenced for a study of blood T cell repertoires in COVID-19. The wider study: COVID-19 samples collected from the United States, Italy and Spain covered acute and convalescent phases.

Per the study methods: It was from reference gene primer amplification that nucleated cell counts were estimated. TCRdb keeps only in-frame clones here, not all; method: immunoSEQ multiplex PCR. V and J calls and clone size are those listed in that table; D and trimming were worked out from the DNA. The sample yields approximately 65,000 clones, 90% seen once. In Seattle, patients joined the study during active infection and were tracked longitudinally. The CDR3 runs 16 residues. With 1 base removed from V and 4 bases from J, the gap between germline ends came to 17 bases. Germline V gene sequence: CDR1 SEHNR, CDR2 FQNEAQ (reference sequence).

This TCR derives from a man aged 50 to 59 with COVID-19, enrolled during active disease. Sequenced sample: peripheral blood. The chain carries TRBV7-9 and TRBJ2-7; tentatively, D is TRBD2 (6 bases). The CDR3 spells CASSLGGGGPKYEQYF. DNA of the CDR3: TGTGCCAGCAGCTTAGGAGGAGGAGGGCCGAAATACGAGCAGTACTTC.